This T cell receptor (beta chain) was sequenced for a study of blood T cells in healthy people across ages. The CDR3 spans 15 residues. V gave up 1 base and J gave up 2 bases; unmatched junction bases: 5. Germline V gene sequence: CDR1 SGHRS, CDR2 YFSETQ. Points from the study as a whole: The study found more naive CD4+ cells and higher diversity in long-lived than aged donors.

A remark on this clonotype: The target antigen is unknown.

Next came a second PCR, run for about 7 to 12 cycles, which used a sample-barcoded 5' primer along with a J-beta primer mix. MiXCR, applied by TCRdb to the 5' RACE reads, yields one record per CDR3 protein. The sample comprises nearly 800,000 distinct CDR3 sequences, just under 25% of which are singletons, and approximately 3.7% rests with the top ten. It was ten milliliters of peripheral blood that were drawn from each donor. The same data also went into a second study, on T cells of mothers and their children. As that study records: For unrelated pairs as for related ones, thymic selection shapes TCR recombination output similarly.

The sequencing input was blood. V and J are TRBV5-1 and TRBJ1-2, with TRBD1 matching over 7 bases. This TCR was sampled from a boy aged 5 to 17 in good health. Here the CDR3 DNA reads TGCGCCAGCAGCTTGCCCTCGGACAGGAACTATGGCTACACCTTC. It yields the protein CASSLPSDRNYGYTF.